Listed below are T cell receptor beta chains from one sample, sequenced in a study of blood T cells in healthy people across ages. TCRdb re-derived calls from the 5' RACE reads in MiXCR, one entry per CDR3 protein. Here the sample spans 800,000 or so distinct CDR3 sequences, 25% being singletons. This same sample was also part of a study on T cells of mothers and their children.

Sequencing used blood. These receptors all stem from a boy aged 5-17 years in good health. Each CDR3 is given with its conserved first and last residue. Each record gives: D gene, clone size, V gene, J gene, CDR3 protein, CDR3 DNA. A D gene is named only where the DNA matches it firmly. Clone size is shown for a subset of rows, as once, few, many or a class of expanded clone.

D: TRBD2
size: few
V: TRBV10-3
J: TRBJ2-1
CDR3: CAIRSGRAGNEQFF
DNA: TGTGCCATCAGGAGCGGGAGGGCCGGCAATGAGCAGTTCTTC

D: -
size: many
V: TRBV7-3
J: TRBJ2-7
CDR3: CASQLLSGPYEQYF
DNA: TGTGCCAGCCAACTTCTTTCCGGGCCCTACGAGCAGTACTTC

D: TRBD1
size: few
V: TRBV3-1
J: TRBJ1-5
CDR3: CASSHGQGNQPQHF
DNA: TGTGCCAGCAGTCACGGACAGGGGAATCAGCCCCAGCATTTT

D: -
size: -
V: TRBV5-5
J: TRBJ2-5
CDR3: CASSLGATGDQETQYF
DNA: TGTGCCAGCAGCTTGGGGGCAACAGGAGACCAAGAGACCCAGTACTTC

D: -
size: -
V: TRBV7-3
J: TRBJ1-1
CDR3: CASSLLMGSTEAFF
DNA: TGTGCCAGCAGCCTGTTAATGGGGAGCACTGAAGCTTTCTTT

D: -
size: many
V: TRBV7-3
J: TRBJ2-5
CDR3: CASSPTGEGETQYF
DNA: TGTGCCAGCAGCCCGACAGGGGAGGGAGAGACCCAGTACTTC

D: -
size: -
V: TRBV20-1
J: TRBJ2-3
CDR3: CSALPSQPQVADTQYF
DNA: TGCAGTGCTCTCCCGTCCCAACCACAGGTGGCAGATACGCAGTATTTT

D: TRBD2
size: few
V: TRBV15
J: TRBJ2-1
CDR3: CATAGQAGLAGAFSYNEQFF
DNA: TGTGCCACCGCAGGACAGGCTGGACTAGCGGGGGCCTTTTCCTACAATGAGCAGTTCTTC

D: -
size: many
V: TRBV7-9
J: TRBJ2-7
CDR3: CASSQDYEQYF
DNA: TGTGCCAGCAGCCAAGACTACGAGCAGTACTTC

D: -
size: -
V: TRBV4-3
J: TRBJ2-5
CDR3: CASSQHRWETQYF
DNA: TGCGCCAGCAGCCAACACAGGTGGGAGACCCAGTACTTC

D: TRBD1
size: -
V: TRBV5-1
J: TRBJ1-5
CDR3: CASSPLDRENQPQHF
DNA: TGCGCCAGCAGCCCCCTGGACAGGGAGAATCAGCCCCAGCATTTT

D: -
size: -
V: TRBV12-3/TRBV12-4
J: TRBJ1-1
CDR3: CASSSRRSLTEAFF
DNA: TGTGCCAGCAGTTCGAGGAGATCACTCACTGAAGCTTTCTTT

D: -
size: -
V: TRBV27
J: TRBJ1-5
CDR3: CASMLRGLGQPQHF
DNA: TGTGCCAGCATGTTGCGGGGCTTAGGTCAGCCCCAGCATTTT

D: TRBD1
size: -
V: TRBV2
J: TRBJ2-2
CDR3: CASMGQGDTGELFF
DNA: TGTGCCAGCATGGGACAGGGGGACACCGGGGAGCTGTTTTTT

D: -
size: -
V: TRBV28
J: TRBJ1-4
CDR3: CASSWQKGAPLVLFF
DNA: TGTGCCAGCAGTTGGCAGAAAGGGGCCCCCCTCGTTCTGTTTTTT

D: TRBD2
size: few
V: TRBV7-3
J: TRBJ2-3
CDR3: CASSGLAGGLDTQYF
DNA: TGTGCCAGCAGCGGATTAGCGGGGGGGCTAGATACGCAGTATTTT

D: -
size: few
V: TRBV7-9
J: TRBJ1-4
CDR3: CASATLIPGDEKLFF
DNA: TGTGCCAGCGCCACACTGATCCCTGGGGATGAAAAACTGTTTTTT

D: -
size: few
V: TRBV6-2/TRBV6-3
J: TRBJ1-2
CDR3: CASRRDLKDGYTF
DNA: TGTGCCAGCAGAAGGGACTTGAAAGATGGCTACACCTTC

D: -
size: -
V: TRBV29-1
J: TRBJ2-3
CDR3: CSVETGPADTQYF
DNA: TGCAGCGTTGAAACAGGGCCCGCAGATACGCAGTATTTT

D: -
size: -
V: TRBV5-5
J: TRBJ1-1
CDR3: CASSPDPNTEAFF
DNA: TGTGCCAGCAGCCCCGATCCGAACACTGAAGCTTTCTTT

D: -
size: few
V: TRBV28
J: TRBJ2-7
CDR3: CASTQRGGSRYEQYF
DNA: TGTGCCAGCACCCAGCGTGGGGGAAGTAGGTACGAGCAGTACTTC

D: TRBD2
size: few
V: TRBV28
J: TRBJ2-7
CDR3: CASRSSGGAHEQYF
DNA: TGTGCCAGCAGATCGAGCGGGGGGGCCCACGAGCAGTACTTC

D: -
size: -
V: TRBV10-3
J: TRBJ2-7
CDR3: CAIRTTGTSNYEQYF
DNA: TGTGCCATCAGAACCACCGGGACATCGAACTACGAGCAGTACTTC

D: -
size: -
V: TRBV10-3
J: TRBJ2-7
CDR3: CAIPDEQYF
DNA: TGTGCCATCCCGGACGAGCAGTACTTC

D: TRBD2
size: -
V: TRBV4-3
J: TRBJ2-3
CDR3: CASSQLIAGSLTDTQYF
DNA: TGCGCCAGCAGCCAACTTATAGCGGGGTCCCTCACAGATACGCAGTATTTT

D: -
size: few
V: TRBV7-8
J: TRBJ1-1
CDR3: CASSLVDPGRYPNTEAFF
DNA: TGTGCCAGCAGCTTAGTGGATCCGGGCCGTTACCCGAACACTGAAGCTTTCTTT

D: -
size: -
V: TRBV7-2
J: TRBJ2-4
CDR3: CASSRDRLAKNIQYF
DNA: TGTGCCAGCAGCCGAGACAGGCTAGCCAAAAACATTCAGTACTTC

D: -
size: many
V: TRBV7-2
J: TRBJ2-7
CDR3: CASSLRSEKPYEQYF
DNA: TGTGCCAGCAGCTTAAGGTCTGAGAAACCCTACGAGCAGTACTTC

D: -
size: few
V: TRBV2
J: TRBJ1-5
CDR3: CASSGGFGEQPQHF
DNA: TGTGCCAGCAGTGGAGGGTTCGGGGAGCAGCCCCAGCATTTT

D: -
size: -
V: TRBV7-8
J: TRBJ1-1
CDR3: CASSLERVMNTEAFF
DNA: TGTGCCAGCAGCTTAGAGAGGGTGATGAACACTGAAGCTTTCTTT

D: -
size: -
V: TRBV9
J: TRBJ1-1
CDR3: CASSPMGGRTEAFF
DNA: TGTGCCAGCAGCCCAATGGGGGGGCGGACTGAAGCTTTCTTT

D: -
size: -
V: TRBV5-6
J: TRBJ1-1
CDR3: CASSRTGKRNTEAFF
DNA: TGTGCCAGCAGCCGGACGGGTAAGAGGAACACTGAAGCTTTCTTT

D: -
size: few
V: TRBV2
J: TRBJ1-2
CDR3: CASSERGHNYGYTF
DNA: TGTGCCAGCAGTGAAAGAGGGCACAACTATGGCTACACCTTC

D: -
size: -
V: TRBV12-3/TRBV12-4
J: TRBJ2-2
CDR3: CASSLETAGELFF
DNA: TGTGCCAGCAGTTTAGAGACAGCCGGGGAGCTGTTTTTT

D: TRBD1
size: few
V: TRBV12-3/TRBV12-4
J: TRBJ1-1
CDR3: CASRDSQNTEAFF
DNA: TGTGCCAGTAGGGACAGCCAGAACACTGAAGCTTTCTTT

D: -
size: -
V: TRBV28
J: TRBJ2-7
CDR3: CASKREPRERSYEQYF
DNA: TGTGCCAGCAAAAGGGAACCCCGGGAAAGGTCCTACGAGCAGTACTTC

D: -
size: few
V: TRBV28
J: TRBJ2-5
CDR3: CASSLSGGQPDATQYF
DNA: TGTGCCAGCAGTTTATCGGGGGGACAGCCGGATGCGACCCAGTACTTC

D: -
size: -
V: TRBV5-1
J: TRBJ2-7
CDR3: CASRWGHEQYF
DNA: TGCGCCAGCAGGTGGGGTCACGAGCAGTACTTC

D: TRBD1
size: -
V: TRBV20-1
J: TRBJ2-4
CDR3: CSARLTGQGAKNIQYF
DNA: TGCAGTGCTCGACTGACGGGACAGGGGGCCAAAAACATTCAGTACTTC

D: -
size: -
V: TRBV21-1
J: TRBJ2-3
CDR3: CASSKHGRGSTDTQYF
DNA: TGTGCCAGCAGCAAACATGGCCGGGGCAGCACAGATACGCAGTATTTT

D: -
size: few
V: TRBV20-1
J: TRBJ2-1
CDR3: CSARTREIAYNEQFF
DNA: TGCAGTGCCCGGACACGGGAGATCGCCTACAATGAGCAGTTCTTC

D: -
size: -
V: TRBV27
J: TRBJ1-1
CDR3: CASSPSSLFEAFF
DNA: TGTGCCAGCAGTCCCTCCAGTTTGTTTGAAGCTTTCTTT

D: -
size: -
V: TRBV7-2
J: TRBJ2-3
CDR3: CASSLGLQGTATDTQYF
DNA: TGTGCCAGCAGCTTGGGCCTACAGGGGACTGCCACAGATACGCAGTATTTT

D: -
size: -
V: TRBV25-1
J: TRBJ1-4
CDR3: CASSYRRGEKLFF
DNA: TGTGCCAGCAGCTACAGAAGAGGTGAAAAACTGTTTTTT

D: -
size: -
V: TRBV25-1
J: TRBJ1-3
CDR3: CASSASTAHSGNTIYF
DNA: TGTGCCAGCAGTGCGTCGACAGCTCACTCTGGAAACACCATATATTTT

D: -
size: -
V: TRBV7-3
J: TRBJ2-2
CDR3: CASSRLGGTADTGELFF
DNA: TGTGCCAGCAGCCGGCTGGGTGGGACGGCCGACACCGGGGAGCTGTTTTTT

D: TRBD2
size: few
V: TRBV4-3
J: TRBJ2-2
CDR3: CASSQDSGGSTGELFF
DNA: TGCGCCAGCAGCCAAGACTCGGGAGGGAGCACCGGGGAGCTGTTTTTT

D: -
size: few
V: TRBV28
J: TRBJ2-4
CDR3: CASSPRGTAKNIQYF
DNA: TGTGCCAGCAGTCCACGAGGTACGGCCAAAAACATTCAGTACTTC

D: TRBD1
size: -
V: TRBV6-5
J: TRBJ2-2
CDR3: CASRQDRGHTGELFF
DNA: TGTGCCAGCAGACAGGACAGGGGGCACACCGGGGAGCTGTTTTTT

D: TRBD2
size: few
V: TRBV9
J: TRBJ2-1
CDR3: CASSVGGGPYNEQFF
DNA: TGTGCCAGCAGCGTAGGCGGGGGTCCTTACAATGAGCAGTTCTTC

D: -
size: -
V: TRBV4-2
J: TRBJ1-1
CDR3: CASSPAQDEAFF
DNA: TGTGCCAGCAGCCCCGCACAGGATGAAGCTTTCTTT

D: -
size: few
V: TRBV29-1
J: TRBJ2-7
CDR3: CSVATSSGSSYEQYF
DNA: TGCAGCGTCGCAACCAGTAGTGGGAGCTCCTACGAGCAGTACTTC

D: -
size: few
V: TRBV28
J: TRBJ2-3
CDR3: CASRAGDDTQYF
DNA: TGTGCCAGCAGGGCAGGGGACGATACGCAGTATTTT

D: -
size: few
V: TRBV7-2
J: TRBJ2-7
CDR3: CASSLDLSPYEQYF
DNA: TGTGCCAGCAGCTTAGACCTTAGCCCCTACGAGCAGTACTTC